The 18 T cell receptor beta chains presented below share a single source sample, sequenced in a study of blood T cell repertoires in COVID-19. The repertoire was sequenced with immunoSEQ multiplex PCR; TCRdb's copy has only in-frame clones and lacks some. The sample yields fewer than 250,000 clones, about four fifths seen once. The sample was peripheral blood. The receptors were sampled from a man between 60 and 75 years old with acute or convalescent COVID-19.

This clone was found a few times. This chain links TRBV27 with TRBJ1-2, with 7 bases matching TRBD1. Germline CDR1 reads MNHEY; CDR2 reads SMNVEV (reference sequence). CDR3 size: 15 residues. V lost 5 bases and J lost 2; bases outside the gene matches: 8. The CDR3 is CASSTSGTVNYGYTF. In DNA form, the CDR3 reads TGTGCCAGCAGTACGTCCGGGACAGTGAACTATGGCTACACCTTC.

The chain has TRBV6-5 and TRBJ1-2, with D possibly TRBD1 on 5 matching bases. Germline-derived CDR1 and CDR2 are MNHEY and SVGAGI. This CDR3 has 12 residues. V dropped 5 bases and J dropped 5 bases, with 9 bases sitting between them. The DNA for the CDR3 is TGTGCCAGCAGTCCGAGACAGTATGGCTACACCTTC. It specifies CASSPRQYGYTF.

This chain links TRBV18 with TRBJ1-1; 7 nucleotides match TRBD1. V was pared by 3 bases and J by 0 bases, with 7 bases of the junction left unmatched. This CDR3 has 16 residues. The germline gives CDR1 KGHSH, CDR2 LQKENI. This chain's CDR3 is CASSPGAGGMNTEAFF. The CDR3 coding sequence is TGTGCCAGCTCACCGGGGGCAGGGGGAATGAACACTGAAGCTTTCTTT.

CDR3 sequence: CASSQPRTLSSYEQYF. CDR3 bases: TGCGCCAGCAGTCAACCGCGGACACTGAGCTCCTACGAGCAGTACTTC. V gene TRBV23-1 combines with J gene TRBJ2-7; the D gene is possibly TRBD1 (5 bases). TRBV23-1 is an ORF; its function is uncertain. The CDR3 extends over 16 amino acids. V lost 2 bases to trimming and J lost 0 bases, with 14 bases between them.

V usage is TRBV28 and J usage is TRBJ1-5; 7 bases are shared with TRBD1. This CDR3 contains 13 residues. Germline trimming cut 8 bases from V and 1 base from J; bases unmatched to any gene: 2. Germline assignment: CDR1 MDHEN and CDR2 SYDVKM. The CDR3, as DNA: TGTGCCAGCGCACAGGGGAGCAATCAGCCCCAGCATTTT. Translation: CASAQGSNQPQHF.

V is TRBV11-2 and J is TRBJ2-1; 14 bases are shared with TRBD2. The length of the CDR3 is 13 residues. J lost 10 bases, V lost 6 bases, and 2 bases had no gene match. The germline CDR1 and CDR2 sequences are SGHAT and FQNNGV. CDR3 residues: CASRGTSGSEQFF. The CDR3 coding sequence is TGTGCCAGCAGGGGGACTAGCGGGAGCGAGCAGTTCTTC.

CDR3 DNA sequence: TGTGCCACCCACCAGGGGAGTCTCAATCAGCCCCAGCATTTT. This gives the protein CATHQGSLNQPQHF. The chain is built from TRBV15 and TRBJ1-5; D possibly corresponds to TRBD1 (6 bases). Per germline, CDR1 LNHNV and CDR2 YYDKDF (reference sequence). The CDR3 covers 14 residues. With 8 bases removed from V and 3 bases from J, the gap between germline ends came to 14 bases.

The V call is TRBV21-1, the J call TRBJ2-3; whether TRBD2, the table's D call, matches the DNA was not checked. TRBV21-1 is noted as a pseudogene. This CDR3 contains 17 residues. The CDR3 region is CASSNRRARGREDTQYF. The CDR3, as DNA: TGTGCCAGCAGCAATCGCCGGGCGCGGGGGAGGGAGGATACGCAGTATTTT.

The chain is built from TRBV27 and TRBJ1-6; no reliable D call. CDR3 length equals 15 residues. CDR1 MNHEY and CDR2 SMNVEV come from the germline V gene (reference sequence). V lost 0 bases and J 6 bases, leaving 9 bases between the germline ends. Here the CDR3 reads CASSLSGAPNSPLHF. In nucleotides, the CDR3 is TGTGCCAGCAGTTTATCGGGAGCACCTAATTCACCCCTCCACTTT.

The chain employs TRBV27 and TRBJ1-5; D is possibly TRBD1 (6 bases). Looked up from germline, CDR1 is MNHEY and CDR2 is SMNVEV (reference sequence). There are 14 residues in the CDR3. The germline V and J ends were trimmed by 6 bases and 7 bases, with 16 bases remaining between them. The CDR3: CASSPTGIGQPQHF. The DNA for the CDR3 is TGTGCCAGCAGCCCCACAGGGATAGGCCAGCCCCAGCATTTT.

This chain links TRBV11-2 with TRBJ2-7; possible D gene TRBD1, 6 bases. This CDR3 is built from 16 residues. Between the trimmed V and J ends, which lost 2 bases and 3 bases, there was a span of 17 bases. CDR1 and CDR2 (germline): SGHAT, FQNNGV. CDR3 region: CASSLWGMGASYEQYF. The CDR3 DNA sequence: TGTGCCAGCAGCTTATGGGGGATGGGGGCGAGCTACGAGCAGTACTTC.

The rearrangement links TRBV9 to TRBJ2-1; D uncertain. From germline, CDR1 is SGDLS and CDR2 YYNGEE. There are 14 residues in the CDR3. The V end lost 3 bases, the J end lost 0 bases, and 7 bases lay between the germline ends. CDR3 sequence reads: CASSADSSYNEQFF. The CDR3 nucleotides read TGTGCCAGCAGCGCCGATAGCTCCTACAATGAGCAGTTCTTC.

The rearrangement uses TRBV10-3 and TRBJ1-2; 10 nucleotides line up with TRBD1. Germline V CDR1 and CDR2: ENHRY, SYGVKD. The CDR3 has 13 residues. Trimming cost V 10 bases and J 4 bases; bases outside gene matches: 6. The CDR3 nucleotides read TGTGCCAGTGAGACAGGGGGCGGCTATGGCTACACCTTC. It translates to CASETGGGYGYTF.

This chain uses TRBV12-3 or TRBV12-4 with TRBJ1-2, with TRBD1 as a possible D gene (5 bases). This CDR3 contains 13 residues. Trimming cost V 5 bases and J 4 bases, with 11 bases left between them. CDR3 sequence: CASSTGTGYGYTF. The DNA of the CDR3 is TGTGCCAGCAGTACCGGGACTGGCTATGGCTACACCTTC.

This clone occurred many times. The chain employs TRBV5-1 and TRBJ2-7; D gene uncertain. V was clipped by 1 base and J by 5 bases, with 16 bases between them. This CDR3 spans 15 amino acids. Germline CDR1 SGHRS, CDR2 YFSETQ. The CDR3 DNA reads TGCGCCAGCAGCTTGAGGAGAGAGTGGTTTGACGAGCAGTACTTC. It specifies CASSLRREWFDEQYF.

As DNA, the CDR3 is TGTGCCAGCAGCCCTGGACTGAAGGGGGACACCGGGGAGCTGTTTTTT. Translating it yields CASSPGLKGDTGELFF. V usage is TRBV5-5 and J usage is TRBJ2-2, with D perhaps matching TRBD1 (6 bases). Germline loops: CDR1 SGHKS, CDR2 YYEKEE (reference sequence). The CDR3 loop spans 16 amino acids. Trimming stripped 4 bases from V and 3 bases from J, with 16 bases between.

This clone showed up just a few times. The chain couples TRBV12-5 to TRBJ2-7, with D possibly being TRBD1 (6 bases). CDR1 is LGHNT and CDR2 is FRNRAP in the germline V gene. The CDR3 is made up of 18 amino acids. V lost 0 bases, J lost 2 bases, and 20 bases lay in between. The CDR3 DNA reads as TGTGCTAGTGGTTTGGTACTATCGCAGGGGCGAACCCCCTACGAGCAGTACTTC. This translates into CASGLVLSQGRTPYEQYF.

This chain uses TRBV5-4 with TRBJ2-1; 7 positions match TRBD2. Germline assignment: CDR1 SGHNT and CDR2 YYREEE (reference sequence). The CDR3 loop spans 15 amino acids. V trimming: 1 base; J trimming: 0 bases; junction bases outside the gene matches: 1. The CDR3 sequence: CASSLTSASYNEQFF. The CDR3 DNA reads as TGTGCCAGCAGCTTGACTAGCGCCTCCTACAATGAGCAGTTCTTC. The entire variable domain, with the rest obtained from reference TRBV5-4 and TRBJ2-1, is as follows: ETGVTQSPTHLIKTRGQQVTLRCSSQSGHNTVSWYQQALGQGPQFIFQYYREEENGRGNFPPRFSGLQFPNYSSELNVNALELDDSALYLCASSLTSASYNEQFFGPGTRLTVL.